The TCR beta chain described here comes from a study of blood T cell repertoires in COVID-19. In germline, CDR1 is LGHDT, CDR2 YNNKEL (reference sequence). The length of the CDR3 is 14 residues. V was pared by 2 bases and J by 8 bases, with 13 bases between. This table comes from immunoSEQ multiplex PCR, and its TCRdb copy is limited to in-frame clones, with some not included. The sample lists some 220,000 clones, 88% seen once, with 2.5% to 3% in the top ten. The rearrangement links TRBV3-1 (or the pseudogene TRBV3-2) to TRBJ1-5, with D perhaps matching TRBD1 (5 bases). Sequenced input: PBMCs or T cells enriched from blood (not recorded which). The clonotype comes from a woman aged 30 to 39 who had recovered from COVID-19. CDR3 residues: CASSQNSGREPQHF. CDR3 sequence (DNA): TGTGCCAGCAGCCAAAATTCAGGGAGGGAGCCCCAGCATTTT.